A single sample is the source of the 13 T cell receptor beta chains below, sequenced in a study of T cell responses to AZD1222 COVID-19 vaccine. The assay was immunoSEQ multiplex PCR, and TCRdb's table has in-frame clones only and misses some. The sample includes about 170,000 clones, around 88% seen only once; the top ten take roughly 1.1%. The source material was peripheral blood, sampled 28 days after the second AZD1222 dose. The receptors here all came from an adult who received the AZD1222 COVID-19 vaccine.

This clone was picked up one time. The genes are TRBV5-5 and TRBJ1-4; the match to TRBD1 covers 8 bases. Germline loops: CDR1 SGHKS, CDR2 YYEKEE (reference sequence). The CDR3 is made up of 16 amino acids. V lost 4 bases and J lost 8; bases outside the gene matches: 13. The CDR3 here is CASSPDVTGGVEKLFF. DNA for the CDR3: TGTGCCAGCAGCCCGGACGTCACAGGGGGTGTCGAAAAACTGTTTTTT.

CDR3 residues: CASRSPRSIYGYTF. The CDR3 nucleotides are TGTGCCAGCAGGTCCCCGCGCAGTATCTATGGCTACACCTTC. The chain links TRBV5-5 to TRBJ1-2; D gene uncertain. Per the germline V gene, CDR1 is SGHKS and CDR2 is YYEKEE (reference sequence). V lost 5 bases, J lost 4 bases, and 15 bases lay in between. The CDR3 has 14 amino acids. Using reference TRBV5-5 and TRBJ1-2 for the parts outside the CDR3, the full variable domain is DAGVTQSPTHLIKTRGQQVTLRCSPISGHKSVSWYQQVLGQGPQFIFQYYEKEERGRGNFPDRFSARQFPNYSSELNVNALLLGDSALYLCASRSPRSIYGYTFGSGTRLTVV.

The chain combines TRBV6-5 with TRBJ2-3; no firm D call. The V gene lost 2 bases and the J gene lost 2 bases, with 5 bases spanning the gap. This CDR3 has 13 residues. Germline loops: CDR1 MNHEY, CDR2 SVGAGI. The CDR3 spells CASSYKATDTQYF. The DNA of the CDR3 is TGTGCCAGCAGTTACAAGGCCACAGATACGCAGTATTTT.

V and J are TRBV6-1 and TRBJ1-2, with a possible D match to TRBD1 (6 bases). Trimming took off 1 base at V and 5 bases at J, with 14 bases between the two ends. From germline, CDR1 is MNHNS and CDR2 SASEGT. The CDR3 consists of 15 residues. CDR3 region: CASSEEGGRTYGYTF. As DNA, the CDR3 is TGTGCCAGCAGTGAAGAGGGGGGGCGGACATATGGCTACACCTTC.

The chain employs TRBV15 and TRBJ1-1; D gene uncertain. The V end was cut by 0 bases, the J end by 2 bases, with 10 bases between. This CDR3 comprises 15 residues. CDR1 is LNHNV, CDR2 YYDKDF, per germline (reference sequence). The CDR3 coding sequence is TGTGCCACCAGCAGAGAGCGAGTGATAAACACTGAAGCTTTCTTT. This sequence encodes CATSRERVINTEAFF.

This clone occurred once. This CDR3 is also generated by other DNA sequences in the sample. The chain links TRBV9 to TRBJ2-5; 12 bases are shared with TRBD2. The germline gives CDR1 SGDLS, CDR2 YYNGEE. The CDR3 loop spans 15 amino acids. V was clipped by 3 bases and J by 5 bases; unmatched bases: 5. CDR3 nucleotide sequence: TGTGCCAGCAGCGCTAGCGGGGGGGCCGCGGAGACCCAGTACTTC. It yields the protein CASSASGGAAETQYF.

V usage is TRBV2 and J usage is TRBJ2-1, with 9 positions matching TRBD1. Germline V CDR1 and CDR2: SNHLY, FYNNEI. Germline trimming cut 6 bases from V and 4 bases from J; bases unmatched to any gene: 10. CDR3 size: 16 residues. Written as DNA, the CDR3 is TGTGCCAGCAGCCCTTGGCGGGGACAGGGTTACAATGAGCAGTTCTTC. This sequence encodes CASSPWRGQGYNEQFF.

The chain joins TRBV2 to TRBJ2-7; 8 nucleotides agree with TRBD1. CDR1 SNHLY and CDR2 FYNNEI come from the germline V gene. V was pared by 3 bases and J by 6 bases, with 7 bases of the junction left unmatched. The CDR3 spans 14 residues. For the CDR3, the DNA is TGTGCCAGCAGTGACGGGGCAGGGGGCTTCGAGCAGTACTTC. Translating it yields CASSDGAGGFEQYF.

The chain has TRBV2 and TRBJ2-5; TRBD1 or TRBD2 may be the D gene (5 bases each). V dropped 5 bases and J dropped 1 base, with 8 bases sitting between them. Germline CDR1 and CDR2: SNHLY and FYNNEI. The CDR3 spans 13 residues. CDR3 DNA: TGTGCCAGCAGTAGGGACGCCCAAGAGACCCAGTACTTC. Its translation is CASSRDAQETQYF.

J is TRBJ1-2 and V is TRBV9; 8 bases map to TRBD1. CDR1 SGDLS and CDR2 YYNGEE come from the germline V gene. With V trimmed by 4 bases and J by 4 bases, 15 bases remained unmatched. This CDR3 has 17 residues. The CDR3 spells CASSPYPRTGNSYGYTF. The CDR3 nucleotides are TGTGCCAGCAGCCCTTACCCCCGGACAGGGAATAGCTATGGCTACACCTTC.

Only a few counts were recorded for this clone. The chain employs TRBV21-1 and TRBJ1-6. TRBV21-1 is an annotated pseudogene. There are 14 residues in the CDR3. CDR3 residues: CASSKVVYNSPLHF. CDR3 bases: TGTGCCAGCAGCAAGGTGGTATATAATTCACCCCTCCACTTT.

The CDR3 loop reads CASSTRQGAVGNTIYF. In nucleotides, the CDR3 is TGTGCCAGCAGTACGCGACAGGGGGCGGTGGGAAACACCATATATTTT. V and J are TRBV6-4 and TRBJ1-3; TRBD1 agrees at 10 bases. From germline, CDR1 is MRHNA and CDR2 SNTAGT. V was pared by 5 bases and J by 4 bases, with 8 bases of the junction left unmatched. The CDR3 length is 16 residues.

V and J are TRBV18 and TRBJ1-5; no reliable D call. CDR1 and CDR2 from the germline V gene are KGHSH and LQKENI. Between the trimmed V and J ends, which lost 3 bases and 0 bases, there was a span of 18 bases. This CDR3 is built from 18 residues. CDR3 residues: CASSPPIVRTDSNQPQHF. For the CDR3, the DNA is TGTGCCAGCTCACCTCCCATCGTCAGGACGGATAGCAATCAGCCCCAGCATTTT.